This TCR beta chain was observed in a study of T cell responses to AZD1222 COVID-19 vaccine. Study-level points and caveats: Repertoires were collected only later (after the peak T cell response had occurred).

On this clone: The antigen is undetermined.

Some clones are missing from TCRdb's copy, which holds only in-frame ones; the method was immunoSEQ multiplex PCR. The sample holds more than 70,000 clones, about 85% seen once. V was clipped by 0 bases and J by 5 bases, with 9 bases between them. Germline V gene sequence: CDR1 SGDLS, CDR2 YYNGEE. The CDR3 loop spans 15 amino acids. The sequences come from peripheral blood, collected on day 0 of AZD1222 vaccination. The chain has TRBV9 and TRBJ1-6; D is unclear. The clonotype originates from an adult in good health. This chain's CDR3 is CASSVEGPNNSPLHF. CDR3 bases: TGTGCCAGCAGCGTAGAAGGGCCGAATAATTCACCCCTCCACTTT.